A selection of T cell receptor beta chains follows, all from one sample in a study of T cell repertoires in cytomegalovirus infection. TCRdb itself ran the reads through MiXCR, one entry per CDR3 protein. The table shows approximately 300,000 distinct CDR3 sequences, with almost 30% occurring only once. No antigen is known for these receptors. The sample in question was cultured PBMCs, obtained from culture after CMV antigen stimulation. These TCRs come from a human donor in good health (CMV status not recorded). Some clones in this sample may be carry-over from other donors' samples. CDR3s include the opening cysteine and the closing phenylalanine or tryptophan. A D gene is named only where the DNA matches it firmly. Clone size is not always given. Where it is, it says once, few, many or a class for expanded clones.

J gene: TRBJ2-3; clone size: .; V gene: TRBV6-5; D gene: .; CDR3 protein: CASSYSRPSTSTDTQYF; CDR3 DNA: TGTGCCAGCAGTTACTCGAGACCCTCAACTAGCACAGATACGCAGTATTTT
J gene: TRBJ2-3; clone size: many; V gene: TRBV7-2; D gene: .; CDR3 protein: CASSLVADQSTDTQYF; CDR3 DNA: TGTGCCAGCAGCTTAGTGGCCGACCAGAGCACAGATACGCAGTATTTT
J gene: TRBJ2-1; clone size: few; V gene: TRBV6-5; D gene: .; CDR3 protein: CASSSAQGGGSYNEQFF; CDR3 DNA: TGTGCCAGCAGTTCCGCCCAAGGGGGGGGCTCCTACAATGAGCAGTTCTTC
J gene: TRBJ1-4; clone size: many; V gene: TRBV12-3/TRBV12-4; D gene: .; CDR3 protein: CASTRPGGNLFF; CDR3 DNA: TGTGCCAGCACCCGCCCCGGGGGTAATCTGTTTTTT
J gene: TRBJ1-1; clone size: .; V gene: TRBV15; D gene: .; CDR3 protein: CATSEWQGGTTEAFF; CDR3 DNA: TGTGCCACCAGCGAATGGCAGGGCGGAACGACTGAAGCTTTCTTT
J gene: TRBJ1-4; clone size: .; V gene: TRBV6-6; D gene: .; CDR3 protein: CASGERAREKLFF; CDR3 DNA: TGTGCCAGCGGGGAGAGGGCTCGGGAAAAACTGTTTTTT
J gene: TRBJ1-2; clone size: few; V gene: TRBV15; D gene: TRBD1; CDR3 protein: CATGPGTGKIRYGYTF; CDR3 DNA: TGTGCCACCGGTCCCGGGACAGGCAAGATCCGCTATGGCTACACCTTC
J gene: TRBJ1-2; clone size: few; V gene: TRBV10-3; D gene: TRBD1; CDR3 protein: CAISLSGQGDYGYTF; CDR3 DNA: TGTGCCATCAGCCTTAGCGGACAGGGCGACTATGGCTACACCTTC
J gene: TRBJ1-1; clone size: .; V gene: TRBV7-9; D gene: .; CDR3 protein: CASSSPADRTNTEAFF; CDR3 DNA: TGTGCCAGCAGCTCGCCCGCTGACAGGACGAACACTGAAGCTTTCTTT
J gene: TRBJ2-1; clone size: .; V gene: TRBV4-1; D gene: TRBD2; CDR3 protein: CASSQQLSGRPYNEQFF; CDR3 DNA: TGCGCCAGCAGCCAGCAACTTAGCGGGAGACCCTACAATGAGCAGTTCTTC
J gene: TRBJ2-7; clone size: .; V gene: TRBV12-3/TRBV12-4; D gene: .; CDR3 protein: CASTHQGRRNEQYF; CDR3 DNA: TGTGCCAGCACCCATCAGGGAAGAAGGAACGAGCAGTACTTC
J gene: TRBJ2-7; clone size: .; V gene: TRBV5-1; D gene: .; CDR3 protein: CASSLGGEGPYEQYF; CDR3 DNA: TGCGCCAGCAGCTTGGGAGGAGAGGGCCCCTACGAGCAGTACTTC
J gene: TRBJ1-6; clone size: few; V gene: TRBV30; D gene: .; CDR3 protein: CAWSVLRSGPSSPLHF; CDR3 DNA: TGTGCCTGGAGTGTACTGCGGTCGGGACCTAGCTCACCCCTCCACTTT
J gene: TRBJ2-3; clone size: .; V gene: TRBV7-3; D gene: .; CDR3 protein: CASSLSRTDTQYF; CDR3 DNA: TGTGCCAGCAGCTTGTCGCGCACAGATACGCAGTATTTT
J gene: TRBJ2-1; clone size: .; V gene: TRBV6-2/TRBV6-3; D gene: TRBD1; CDR3 protein: CASSSRLRDSPGRDEQFF; CDR3 DNA: TGTGCCAGCAGTAGCAGGCTCCGGGACAGCCCAGGCCGGGATGAGCAGTTCTTC
J gene: TRBJ1-1; clone size: .; V gene: TRBV6-1; D gene: .; CDR3 protein: CASRGFRGDTEAFF; CDR3 DNA: TGTGCCAGCCGGGGATTCAGGGGAGACACTGAAGCTTTCTTT
J gene: TRBJ1-3; clone size: .; V gene: TRBV12-3/TRBV12-4; D gene: .; CDR3 protein: CASSVRENTIYF; CDR3 DNA: TGTGCCAGCAGTGTAAGGGAGAACACCATATATTTT
J gene: TRBJ2-5; clone size: .; V gene: TRBV6-8; D gene: TRBD2; CDR3 protein: CARSSGGQETQYF; CDR3 DNA: TGTGCCAGATCTAGCGGGGGTCAGGAGACCCAGTACTTC
J gene: TRBJ1-1; clone size: .; V gene: TRBV29-1; D gene: .; CDR3 protein: CSVQPRFGGTEAFF; CDR3 DNA: TGCAGCGTTCAACCCAGGTTTGGCGGGACTGAAGCTTTCTTT
J gene: TRBJ2-7; clone size: .; V gene: TRBV19; D gene: TRBD1; CDR3 protein: CASSTTGVEQYF; CDR3 DNA: TGTGCCAGTAGTACGACAGGGGTAGAGCAGTACTTC
J gene: TRBJ2-3; clone size: few; V gene: TRBV7-8; D gene: .; CDR3 protein: CASSLAAADTQYF; CDR3 DNA: TGTGCCAGCAGCTTAGCGGCTGCAGATACGCAGTATTTT
J gene: TRBJ1-2; clone size: .; V gene: TRBV29-1; D gene: TRBD1; CDR3 protein: CSVDDRGISYTF; CDR3 DNA: TGCAGCGTTGACGACAGGGGAATTAGCTACACCTTC
J gene: TRBJ1-4; clone size: .; V gene: TRBV27; D gene: .; CDR3 protein: CASSLRGIGEKLFF; CDR3 DNA: TGTGCCAGCAGTCTGAGGGGTATCGGTGAAAAACTGTTTTTT
J gene: TRBJ1-1; clone size: once; V gene: TRBV6-5; D gene: .; CDR3 protein: CASSPVPRNTEAFF; CDR3 DNA: TGTGCCAGCAGCCCGGTCCCCAGGAACACTGAAGCTTTCTTT
J gene: TRBJ2-7; clone size: many; V gene: TRBV7-2; D gene: .; CDR3 protein: CASSLVGPTYEQYF; CDR3 DNA: TGTGCCAGCAGCTTAGTTGGCCCTACCTACGAGCAGTACTTC